A selection of T cell receptor beta chains follows, all from one sample in a study of identical twins. One entry per CDR3 protein, called by TCRdb with MiXCR from the 5' RACE reads. The table has roughly 710,000 distinct CDR3 sequences, less than 7% seen once. Sequenced sample: naive T cells sorted from blood. Source of these receptors: a man aged 18-30 years in good health. The CDR3 runs from the conserved cysteine through the conserved F or W. The order of the fields is D gene, J gene, V gene, clone size, CDR3 protein, CDR3 DNA. D genes are given only for firm matches. The size entry is marked missing in some rows and otherwise reads once, few, many or a size class.

d_gene: -
j_gene: TRBJ2-3
v_gene: TRBV27
abundance: many
CDR3aa: CARKGTKGTDTQYF
CDR3nt: TGTGCCAGAAAGGGGACAAAAGGAACAGATACGCAGTATTTT

d_gene: -
j_gene: TRBJ2-3
v_gene: TRBV11-1
abundance: few
CDR3aa: CASSLATGLGADTQYF
CDR3nt: TGTGCCAGCAGCTTAGCGACGGGACTCGGGGCAGATACGCAGTATTTT

d_gene: TRBD1
j_gene: TRBJ2-7
v_gene: TRBV10-3
abundance: -
CDR3aa: CATLQGGGDRRLEQYF
CDR3nt: TGTGCCACCCTACAGGGGGGCGGGGACAGGCGTCTCGAGCAGTACTTC

d_gene: TRBD2
j_gene: TRBJ2-5
v_gene: TRBV7-3
abundance: few
CDR3aa: CASSRGLAGVETQYF
CDR3nt: TGTGCCAGCAGCCGAGGCCTAGCGGGAGTGGAGACCCAGTACTTC

d_gene: -
j_gene: TRBJ2-1
v_gene: TRBV4-2
abundance: many
CDR3aa: CASSLGGEDEQFF
CDR3nt: TGTGCCAGCAGCCTAGGAGGTGAGGATGAGCAGTTCTTC

d_gene: -
j_gene: TRBJ1-1
v_gene: TRBV12-5
abundance: many
CDR3aa: CASGSDRKYEAFF
CDR3nt: TGTGCTAGTGGTTCCGACCGGAAGTACGAAGCTTTCTTT

d_gene: TRBD2
j_gene: TRBJ2-3
v_gene: TRBV10-2
abundance: few
CDR3aa: CASRAGRAADTQYF
CDR3nt: TGCGCCAGCAGGGCCGGGAGGGCCGCAGATACGCAGTATTTT

d_gene: -
j_gene: TRBJ2-1
v_gene: TRBV30
abundance: few
CDR3aa: CAWNGFNEQFF
CDR3nt: TGTGCCTGGAACGGATTCAATGAGCAGTTCTTC

d_gene: -
j_gene: TRBJ2-7
v_gene: TRBV28
abundance: -
CDR3aa: CASSSSRDPYEQYF
CDR3nt: TGTGCCAGCAGTTCCTCCCGGGACCCCTACGAGCAGTACTTC

d_gene: -
j_gene: TRBJ2-2
v_gene: TRBV12-3/TRBV12-4
abundance: many
CDR3aa: CASIPEKNTGELFF
CDR3nt: TGTGCCAGCATCCCAGAGAAGAACACCGGGGAGCTGTTTTTT

d_gene: TRBD2
j_gene: TRBJ2-1
v_gene: TRBV6-2/TRBV6-3
abundance: -
CDR3aa: CASSPGLDLYNEQFF
CDR3nt: TGTGCCAGCAGTCCCGGACTAGATCTCTACAATGAGCAGTTCTTC

d_gene: -
j_gene: TRBJ2-7
v_gene: TRBV27
abundance: few
CDR3aa: CASGLGEQYF
CDR3nt: TGTGCCAGCGGACTGGGAGAGCAGTACTTC

d_gene: -
j_gene: TRBJ1-2
v_gene: TRBV24-1
abundance: -
CDR3aa: CATSDLLSDYGYTF
CDR3nt: TGTGCCACCAGTGATTTGTTGTCAGATTATGGCTACACCTTC

d_gene: -
j_gene: TRBJ2-6
v_gene: TRBV7-3
abundance: -
CDR3aa: CASSSPEGAPGANVLTF
CDR3nt: TGTGCCAGCAGCTCGCCCGAAGGGGCGCCTGGGGCCAACGTCCTGACTTTC

d_gene: TRBD1
j_gene: TRBJ2-7
v_gene: TRBV7-6
abundance: -
CDR3aa: CASSLGPGQGAWEQYF
CDR3nt: TGTGCCAGCAGCCTAGGACCCGGACAGGGGGCATGGGAGCAGTACTTC

d_gene: -
j_gene: TRBJ2-5
v_gene: TRBV5-1
abundance: -
CDR3aa: CASSLGDGAQETQYF
CDR3nt: TGCGCCAGCAGCTTGGGGGACGGAGCCCAAGAGACCCAGTACTTC

d_gene: -
j_gene: TRBJ2-1
v_gene: TRBV7-9
abundance: few
CDR3aa: CASSLWVGGSYNEQFF
CDR3nt: TGTGCCAGCAGCTTATGGGTGGGCGGCTCTTACAATGAGCAGTTCTTC

d_gene: -
j_gene: TRBJ2-7
v_gene: TRBV15
abundance: many
CDR3aa: CATSRADRGIINEQYF
CDR3nt: TGTGCCACCAGCAGAGCTGATCGAGGGATTATCAACGAGCAGTACTTC

d_gene: -
j_gene: TRBJ2-4
v_gene: TRBV6-1
abundance: -
CDR3aa: CASTGGVANIQYF
CDR3nt: TGTGCCAGCACAGGCGGGGTGGCAAACATTCAGTACTTT

d_gene: -
j_gene: TRBJ2-6
v_gene: TRBV12-3/TRBV12-4
abundance: many
CDR3aa: CASSLKGLAGANVLTF
CDR3nt: TGTGCCAGCAGTTTAAAGGGGCTAGCTGGGGCCAACGTCCTGACTTTC

d_gene: -
j_gene: TRBJ2-1
v_gene: TRBV4-3
abundance: many
CDR3aa: CASSQEQVQSGEQFF
CDR3nt: TGCGCCAGCAGCCAAGAGCAGGTTCAGAGCGGAGAGCAGTTCTTC

d_gene: TRBD1
j_gene: TRBJ2-7
v_gene: TRBV6-5
abundance: many
CDR3aa: CASSYYTGTGVNEQYF
CDR3nt: TGTGCCAGCAGTTATTACACCGGGACAGGGGTCAACGAGCAGTACTTC

d_gene: -
j_gene: TRBJ2-5
v_gene: TRBV7-7
abundance: few
CDR3aa: CASGVGGDETQYF
CDR3nt: TGTGCCAGTGGGGTGGGGGGTGACGAGACCCAGTACTTC

d_gene: TRBD1
j_gene: TRBJ2-2
v_gene: TRBV20-1
abundance: once
CDR3aa: CSADRGHTGELFF
CDR3nt: TGCAGTGCTGACAGGGGTCACACCGGGGAGCTGTTTTTT

d_gene: TRBD1
j_gene: TRBJ2-2
v_gene: TRBV5-1
abundance: many
CDR3aa: CASRLYGTGRTGELFF
CDR3nt: TGCGCCAGCAGGTTATACGGGACAGGCCGCACCGGGGAGCTGTTTTTT

d_gene: TRBD2
j_gene: TRBJ2-1
v_gene: TRBV7-8
abundance: few
CDR3aa: CASSHTSGRHNEQFF
CDR3nt: TGTGCCAGCAGCCACACTAGCGGGAGGCACAATGAGCAGTTCTTC

d_gene: TRBD1
j_gene: TRBJ1-5
v_gene: TRBV11-1
abundance: -
CDR3aa: CASSRTGFGAPRNQPQHF
CDR3nt: TGTGCCAGCAGCCGGACAGGGTTTGGGGCCCCAAGGAATCAGCCCCAGCATTTT

d_gene: -
j_gene: TRBJ1-1
v_gene: TRBV3-1
abundance: -
CDR3aa: CASSQGHRNTEAFF
CDR3nt: TGTGCCAGCAGCCAGGGACATCGGAACACTGAAGCTTTCTTT

d_gene: TRBD2
j_gene: TRBJ2-5
v_gene: TRBV20-1
abundance: -
CDR3aa: CSAAGTSGFQETQYF
CDR3nt: TGCAGTGCTGCCGGGACTAGCGGGTTCCAAGAGACCCAGTACTTC

d_gene: -
j_gene: TRBJ2-2
v_gene: TRBV12-3/TRBV12-4
abundance: many
CDR3aa: CASIIRTGELFF
CDR3nt: TGTGCCAGCATTATAAGGACCGGGGAGCTGTTTTTT

d_gene: -
j_gene: TRBJ2-2
v_gene: TRBV9
abundance: many
CDR3aa: CASSVGGTLNTGELFF
CDR3nt: TGTGCCAGCAGCGTAGGTGGTACTCTCAACACCGGGGAGCTGTTTTTT

d_gene: -
j_gene: TRBJ2-5
v_gene: TRBV7-7
abundance: many
CDR3aa: CASSPGTHQETQYF
CDR3nt: TGTGCCAGCAGCCCCGGGACACACCAAGAGACCCAGTACTTC

d_gene: -
j_gene: TRBJ2-3
v_gene: TRBV29-1
abundance: few
CDR3aa: CSVEGGTRTDTQYF
CDR3nt: TGCAGCGTTGAGGGGGGGACAAGGACAGATACGCAGTATTTT

d_gene: TRBD2
j_gene: TRBJ2-2
v_gene: TRBV4-1
abundance: -
CDR3aa: CASSQDVLAGGPNTGELFF
CDR3nt: TGCGCCAGCAGCCAAGATGTATTAGCGGGAGGACCCAACACCGGGGAGCTGTTTTTT

d_gene: TRBD2
j_gene: TRBJ2-2
v_gene: TRBV15
abundance: many
CDR3aa: CATSSFGRPNTGELFF
CDR3nt: TGTGCCACCAGCAGCTTCGGGAGGCCCAACACCGGGGAGCTGTTTTTT

d_gene: -
j_gene: TRBJ2-1
v_gene: TRBV6-2/TRBV6-3
abundance: many
CDR3aa: CASSRGWKLGEQFF
CDR3nt: TGTGCCAGCAGTCGGGGGTGGAAATTGGGTGAGCAGTTCTTC

d_gene: -
j_gene: TRBJ1-2
v_gene: TRBV9
abundance: many
CDR3aa: CASSVGSGGTGYTF
CDR3nt: TGTGCCAGCAGCGTAGGGTCCGGCGGTACGGGCTACACCTTC

d_gene: -
j_gene: TRBJ2-7
v_gene: TRBV28
abundance: many
CDR3aa: CASSLDGSRYEQYF
CDR3nt: TGTGCCAGCAGTTTAGATGGCAGCCGATACGAGCAGTACTTC

d_gene: TRBD2
j_gene: TRBJ2-1
v_gene: TRBV5-1
abundance: many
CDR3aa: CASSTGGVSNEQFF
CDR3nt: TGCGCCAGCAGCACGGGGGGGGTCTCCAATGAGCAGTTCTTC

d_gene: -
j_gene: TRBJ2-7
v_gene: TRBV7-9
abundance: -
CDR3aa: CASTFTGSYEQYF
CDR3nt: TGTGCCAGCACCTTTACAGGATCCTACGAGCAGTACTTC

d_gene: TRBD1
j_gene: TRBJ1-4
v_gene: TRBV10-3
abundance: many
CDR3aa: CAISELGTGTEKLFF
CDR3nt: TGTGCCATCAGTGAGCTTGGGACAGGGACTGAAAAACTGTTTTTT

d_gene: TRBD1
j_gene: TRBJ1-5
v_gene: TRBV20-1
abundance: -
CDR3aa: CSARPSGTGRVPQHF
CDR3nt: TGCAGTGCTCGTCCATCCGGGACAGGAAGGGTGCCCCAGCATTTT

d_gene: -
j_gene: TRBJ2-2
v_gene: TRBV5-1
abundance: many
CDR3aa: CASSFGTNTGELFF
CDR3nt: TGTGCCAGCAGTTTCGGCACGAACACCGGGGAGCTGTTTTTT

d_gene: -
j_gene: TRBJ2-6
v_gene: TRBV29-1
abundance: -
CDR3aa: CSVSSSGANVLTF
CDR3nt: TGCAGCGTCTCAAGCTCTGGGGCCAACGTCCTGACTTTC

d_gene: -
j_gene: TRBJ2-1
v_gene: TRBV7-9
abundance: -
CDR3aa: CASTLTSTYEQFF
CDR3nt: TGTGCCAGCACCCTTACTAGTACGTATGAGCAGTTCTTC

d_gene: -
j_gene: TRBJ2-5
v_gene: TRBV7-2
abundance: -
CDR3aa: CASSLYAGSPETQYF
CDR3nt: TGTGCCAGCAGCTTATATGCGGGATCTCCGGAGACCCAGTACTTC

d_gene: -
j_gene: TRBJ2-3
v_gene: TRBV12-5
abundance: many
CDR3aa: CASGRDGDRLGDTQYF
CDR3nt: TGTGCTAGTGGCAGAGATGGGGACCGTCTCGGAGATACGCAGTATTTT

d_gene: TRBD2
j_gene: TRBJ2-1
v_gene: TRBV6-4
abundance: many
CDR3aa: CASSLSSGFPYNEQFF
CDR3nt: TGTGCCAGCAGCTTAAGTAGCGGGTTCCCCTACAATGAGCAGTTCTTC

d_gene: -
j_gene: TRBJ1-1
v_gene: TRBV10-3
abundance: few
CDR3aa: CAIFGISKTQKPEAFF
CDR3nt: TGTGCCATCTTTGGCATTTCGAAAACCCAGAAGCCTGAAGCTTTCTTT

d_gene: -
j_gene: TRBJ2-2
v_gene: TRBV20-1
abundance: many
CDR3aa: CSATALVGPRGGELFF
CDR3nt: TGCAGTGCTACGGCTCTCGTAGGACCTCGGGGCGGGGAGCTGTTTTTT

d_gene: -
j_gene: TRBJ1-6
v_gene: TRBV27
abundance: few
CDR3aa: CASSSIEVIYSPLHF
CDR3nt: TGTGCCAGCAGTTCGATCGAAGTAATCTACTCACCCCTCCACTTT

d_gene: TRBD2
j_gene: TRBJ2-4
v_gene: TRBV7-9
abundance: few
CDR3aa: CASSQWRGGRFKNIQYF
CDR3nt: TGTGCCAGCAGCCAGTGGCGGGGCGGGAGGTTCAAAAACATTCAGTACTTC

d_gene: -
j_gene: TRBJ1-3
v_gene: TRBV12-3/TRBV12-4
abundance: many
CDR3aa: CASSQRGSSGNTIYF
CDR3nt: TGTGCCAGCAGTCAAAGAGGGAGTAGCGGAAACACCATATATTTT

d_gene: TRBD1
j_gene: TRBJ2-2
v_gene: TRBV2
abundance: few
CDR3aa: CASTLDRVSGELFF
CDR3nt: TGTGCCAGCACCCTGGACAGGGTCAGCGGGGAGCTGTTTTTT

d_gene: -
j_gene: TRBJ1-5
v_gene: TRBV4-3
abundance: few
CDR3aa: CASSQELNQPQHF
CDR3nt: TGCGCCAGCAGCCAAGAATTAAATCAGCCCCAGCATTTT

d_gene: -
j_gene: TRBJ1-5
v_gene: TRBV20-1
abundance: few
CDR3aa: CSARPRGAGNQPQHF
CDR3nt: TGCAGTGCTCGACCGAGGGGGGCAGGCAATCAGCCCCAGCATTTT

d_gene: -
j_gene: TRBJ2-1
v_gene: TRBV3-1
abundance: many
CDR3aa: CASSQVKMSSANEQFF
CDR3nt: TGTGCCAGCAGCCAAGTTAAAATGAGCAGTGCCAATGAGCAGTTCTTC